These T cell receptor beta chains were read from a single sample in a study of spatial heterogeneity in lung cancer. TCRdb used MiXCR to reprocess the 5' RACE reads, holding one entry per CDR3 protein. The data contain 89,000 or so distinct CDR3 sequences, 15% to 25% of them singletons. Specimen: PBMCs, collected at surgery. Receptors were obtained from a male donor with early-stage non-small cell lung cancer. Each CDR3 is given with its conserved first and last residue. Fields, in order: CDR3 DNA, CDR3 protein, clone size, D gene, V gene, J gene. A D gene is named only where the DNA matches it firmly. Rows may omit the clone size; those that give it use once, few, many or a size class.

cdr3_nt: TGCAGCGCCGCGGAGGCAGGGGCCACTGAAGCTTTCTTT; cdr3_aa: CSAAEAGATEAFF; clone_size: few; d_call: .; v_call: TRBV29-1; j_call: TRBJ1-1
cdr3_nt: TGTGCCAGTAGTGAGCAAGGTCTTGGGACTGAAGCTTTCTTT; cdr3_aa: CASSEQGLGTEAFF; clone_size: .; d_call: .; v_call: TRBV19; j_call: TRBJ1-1
cdr3_nt: TGCAGCGTTGCCCCAGGAGAGACCCAGTACTTC; cdr3_aa: CSVAPGETQYF; clone_size: .; d_call: .; v_call: TRBV29-1; j_call: TRBJ2-5
cdr3_nt: TGTGCCAGCAGCGTAGGCACGGCGATGAACACTGAAGCTTTCTTT; cdr3_aa: CASSVGTAMNTEAFF; clone_size: .; d_call: .; v_call: TRBV9; j_call: TRBJ1-1
cdr3_nt: TGTGCCAGCAGCCAAGATTTTGTGAGAGAGCAGTACTTC; cdr3_aa: CASSQDFVREQYF; clone_size: .; d_call: .; v_call: TRBV14; j_call: TRBJ2-7
cdr3_nt: TGTGCCAGCAGTTACAGGGGGCAGGGAGATACGCAGTATTTT; cdr3_aa: CASSYRGQGDTQYF; clone_size: few; d_call: TRBD1; v_call: TRBV6-2/TRBV6-3; j_call: TRBJ2-3
cdr3_nt: TGTGCCAGCAGCTTAGGGAGCGGATCAACCTACGAGCAGTACTTC; cdr3_aa: CASSLGSGSTYEQYF; clone_size: .; d_call: .; v_call: TRBV7-2; j_call: TRBJ2-7
cdr3_nt: TGCAGCGTTGAAGTGGGCAACAGGGACGAGCAGTACTTC; cdr3_aa: CSVEVGNRDEQYF; clone_size: .; d_call: .; v_call: TRBV29-1; j_call: TRBJ2-7
cdr3_nt: TGTGCCAGCAGCTTCGTAGGCGGGGGGTCGTTTGATGCAGATACGCAGTATTTT; cdr3_aa: CASSFVGGGSFDADTQYF; clone_size: .; d_call: TRBD2; v_call: TRBV7-2; j_call: TRBJ2-3
cdr3_nt: TGTGTCATCAGTGAGGTACGACTAGCGGGAAACATTCAGTACTTC; cdr3_aa: CVISEVRLAGNIQYF; clone_size: .; d_call: TRBD2; v_call: TRBV10-3; j_call: TRBJ2-4
cdr3_nt: TGTGCCTCCACCCCAGGGCGAAGCTCCCACAATGAGCAGTTCTTC; cdr3_aa: CASTPGRSSHNEQFF; clone_size: .; d_call: .; v_call: TRBV5-6; j_call: TRBJ2-1
cdr3_nt: TGTGCCAGCAGCTCCTTCCCAGGGGGCACTACTGAAGCTTTCTTT; cdr3_aa: CASSSFPGGTTEAFF; clone_size: .; d_call: TRBD1; v_call: TRBV7-8; j_call: TRBJ1-1
cdr3_nt: TGTGCCAGCAGCTTTGACGGGGAGGCTGGCTACACCTTC; cdr3_aa: CASSFDGEAGYTF; clone_size: .; d_call: .; v_call: TRBV7-2; j_call: TRBJ1-2
cdr3_nt: TGTGCCAGCAGCAACAGTCATGAGCAGTTCTTC; cdr3_aa: CASSNSHEQFF; clone_size: few; d_call: .; v_call: TRBV7-2; j_call: TRBJ2-1
cdr3_nt: TGTGCCAGCAGTAACAAGGGTAATTCACCCCTCCACTTT; cdr3_aa: CASSNKGNSPLHF; clone_size: .; d_call: .; v_call: TRBV25-1; j_call: TRBJ1-6
cdr3_nt: TGTGCCAGCTCACCATCCACCCGTCAGGCCCAGCATTTT; cdr3_aa: CASSPSTRQAQHF; clone_size: few; d_call: .; v_call: TRBV18; j_call: TRBJ1-5
cdr3_nt: TGCAGTGCTAGAGATCTCATAAATGAGCAGTTCTTC; cdr3_aa: CSARDLINEQFF; clone_size: few; d_call: .; v_call: TRBV20-1; j_call: TRBJ2-1
cdr3_nt: TGTGCCAGCAGTTCCTACAGGGCCCTGGACGAGCAGTACTTC; cdr3_aa: CASSSYRALDEQYF; clone_size: .; d_call: .; v_call: TRBV6-5; j_call: TRBJ2-7
cdr3_nt: TGTGCCAGTAGTTCACAGGGGGCTCACGAGCAGTACTTC; cdr3_aa: CASSSQGAHEQYF; clone_size: .; d_call: TRBD1; v_call: TRBV19; j_call: TRBJ2-7
cdr3_nt: TGTGCCAGCAGCTCACCTCCCTACGAGCAGTACTTC; cdr3_aa: CASSSPPYEQYF; clone_size: .; d_call: .; v_call: TRBV5-6; j_call: TRBJ2-7
cdr3_nt: TGTGCCAGCCCTCCCCCCGGGGCCCTTAGGAATGAGCAGTTCTTC; cdr3_aa: CASPPPGALRNEQFF; clone_size: .; d_call: .; v_call: TRBV2; j_call: TRBJ2-1
cdr3_nt: TGTGCCAGCAGTTTATCGACGGTATCTAACTATGGCTACACCTTC; cdr3_aa: CASSLSTVSNYGYTF; clone_size: .; d_call: .; v_call: TRBV27; j_call: TRBJ1-2
cdr3_nt: TGTGCCAGCAGTCCCCTCGGGGGCGGTGAGACCCAGTACTTC; cdr3_aa: CASSPLGGGETQYF; clone_size: many; d_call: .; v_call: TRBV27; j_call: TRBJ2-5
cdr3_nt: TGTGCCAGCAGCGCGGGGTTTAATGAAAAACTGTTTTTT; cdr3_aa: CASSAGFNEKLFF; clone_size: few; d_call: .; v_call: TRBV9; j_call: TRBJ1-4
cdr3_nt: TGTGCCAGCAGTCGGACCGGGACCCAGGGAAGCTCTGGGGCCAACGTCCTGACTTTC; cdr3_aa: CASSRTGTQGSSGANVLTF; clone_size: .; d_call: .; v_call: TRBV5-4; j_call: TRBJ2-6
cdr3_nt: TGTGCCAGCAGCCAATCAGGACAGGGTGTCACTGAAGCTTTCTTT; cdr3_aa: CASSQSGQGVTEAFF; clone_size: few; d_call: TRBD1; v_call: TRBV16; j_call: TRBJ1-1
cdr3_nt: TGCGCCAGCAGCCCCATGGGGGAGAGAACAGATACGCAGTATTTT; cdr3_aa: CASSPMGERTDTQYF; clone_size: .; d_call: .; v_call: TRBV5-1; j_call: TRBJ2-3
cdr3_nt: TGTGCCAGCAGCCACGGGTTCTCCTACGAGCAGTACTTC; cdr3_aa: CASSHGFSYEQYF; clone_size: .; d_call: .; v_call: TRBV3-1; j_call: TRBJ2-7
cdr3_nt: TGCAGTGCCAGGACAGGGGGAAGTTCACCCCTCCACTTT; cdr3_aa: CSARTGGSSPLHF; clone_size: few; d_call: TRBD1; v_call: TRBV20-1; j_call: TRBJ1-6
cdr3_nt: TGTGCCTGGAGTGTAGGAGGGGCCAACGTCCTGACTTTC; cdr3_aa: CAWSVGGANVLTF; clone_size: many; d_call: .; v_call: TRBV30; j_call: TRBJ2-6
cdr3_nt: TGTGCCAGCAGTAGGACTAGCGGGACTAGCTCCTACGAGCAGTACTTC; cdr3_aa: CASSRTSGTSSYEQYF; clone_size: .; d_call: TRBD2; v_call: TRBV28; j_call: TRBJ2-7
cdr3_nt: TGTGCCAGCAGCTTAGCTCGGATATCATACAATGAGCAGTTCTTC; cdr3_aa: CASSLARISYNEQFF; clone_size: .; d_call: .; v_call: TRBV11-2; j_call: TRBJ2-1
cdr3_nt: TGTGCCACCGCGGGTAGCGGGACGTACGAGCAGTACTTC; cdr3_aa: CATAGSGTYEQYF; clone_size: .; d_call: TRBD2; v_call: TRBV25-1; j_call: TRBJ2-7
cdr3_nt: TGTGCCATCAGTGAGGGGGCCCTAGCGTCGTACTTC; cdr3_aa: CAISEGALASYF; clone_size: .; d_call: .; v_call: TRBV10-3; j_call: TRBJ2-7
cdr3_nt: TGTGCCAGCAGTTGGAGCGGCGCGGGAGAGACCCAGTACTTC; cdr3_aa: CASSWSGAGETQYF; clone_size: .; d_call: .; v_call: TRBV27; j_call: TRBJ2-5
cdr3_nt: TGTGCCAGCTCACCTGATATGGCCGGAACAGGGCAGACCCAGTACTTC; cdr3_aa: CASSPDMAGTGQTQYF; clone_size: .; d_call: .; v_call: TRBV18; j_call: TRBJ2-5
cdr3_nt: TGTGCCAGCTCACCTCCCCCCCTGGCAGATACGCAGTATTTT; cdr3_aa: CASSPPPLADTQYF; clone_size: .; d_call: .; v_call: TRBV18; j_call: TRBJ2-3
cdr3_nt: TGTGCCAGCAGTCTGACAGGGGGGTCAACTAATGAAAAACTGTTTTTT; cdr3_aa: CASSLTGGSTNEKLFF; clone_size: few; d_call: TRBD1; v_call: TRBV28; j_call: TRBJ1-4
cdr3_nt: TGTGCCAGCAGCCCCGGGACAACGGTCTACAATGAGCAGTTCTTC; cdr3_aa: CASSPGTTVYNEQFF; clone_size: many; d_call: .; v_call: TRBV5-6; j_call: TRBJ2-1
cdr3_nt: TGTGCCAGCAGTTCCATTGACAGCCTTAATAGCAATCAGCCCCAGCATTTT; cdr3_aa: CASSSIDSLNSNQPQHF; clone_size: many; d_call: .; v_call: TRBV28; j_call: TRBJ1-5
cdr3_nt: TGTGCCAGCAGCCTAATGGTGGGATCGAACACCGGGGAGCTGTTTTTT; cdr3_aa: CASSLMVGSNTGELFF; clone_size: .; d_call: .; v_call: TRBV7-9; j_call: TRBJ2-2
cdr3_nt: TGTGCCAGCAGTGAAGCGGGGGGTTTAAATGAGCAGTTCTTC; cdr3_aa: CASSEAGGLNEQFF; clone_size: .; d_call: TRBD2; v_call: TRBV6-4; j_call: TRBJ2-1
cdr3_nt: TGCGCCAGCCACCATCTCGCGGGACAGAACACCGGGGAGCTGTTTTTT; cdr3_aa: CASHHLAGQNTGELFF; clone_size: .; d_call: .; v_call: TRBV5-1; j_call: TRBJ2-2
cdr3_nt: TGTGCCAGCAGCCGAGGATGGGAGGAAAAACTGTTTTTT; cdr3_aa: CASSRGWEEKLFF; clone_size: few; d_call: .; v_call: TRBV11-2; j_call: TRBJ1-4
cdr3_nt: TGTGCCACCAGTGAAGATTACCTAATGGAGACCGGGGAGCTGTTTTTT; cdr3_aa: CATSEDYLMETGELFF; clone_size: few; d_call: .; v_call: TRBV24-1; j_call: TRBJ2-2
cdr3_nt: TGCAGTGCTAGCCACCTCGGAGGTGTGACCCAGTACTTC; cdr3_aa: CSASHLGGVTQYF; clone_size: few; d_call: .; v_call: TRBV20-1; j_call: TRBJ2-5
cdr3_nt: TGTGCCAGCAGTTTAAATGAAGGGACGGCACAAGAGACCCAGTACTTC; cdr3_aa: CASSLNEGTAQETQYF; clone_size: .; d_call: .; v_call: TRBV27; j_call: TRBJ2-5
cdr3_nt: TGCAGTGCTAGTAGGGGGACAGGGAATTACGAGCAGTACTTC; cdr3_aa: CSASRGTGNYEQYF; clone_size: few; d_call: TRBD1; v_call: TRBV20-1; j_call: TRBJ2-7
cdr3_nt: TGCGCCAGCAGCTTGCGCGGCGGGGGCACCGGGGAGCTGTTTTTT; cdr3_aa: CASSLRGGGTGELFF; clone_size: few; d_call: TRBD2; v_call: TRBV5-1; j_call: TRBJ2-2
cdr3_nt: TGTGCCAGCAGTTTAGCCGGGACTAGGAATAATGAGCAGTTCTTC; cdr3_aa: CASSLAGTRNNEQFF; clone_size: many; d_call: TRBD2; v_call: TRBV12-3/TRBV12-4; j_call: TRBJ2-1
cdr3_nt: TGTGCCAGCAGCCCCCCCGGGGGTTGGGGGGCTTTCTTT; cdr3_aa: CASSPPGGWGAFF; clone_size: .; d_call: .; v_call: TRBV5-5; j_call: TRBJ1-1
cdr3_nt: TGTGCCAGCAGTTTCGACCCGGACCGCGAGAGCTCCTATAATTCACCCCTCCACTTT; cdr3_aa: CASSFDPDRESSYNSPLHF; clone_size: few; d_call: .; v_call: TRBV6-6; j_call: TRBJ1-6
cdr3_nt: TGTGCCAGCAGTTCCGGCCAAGGGGAAGGGGTCTTC; cdr3_aa: CASSSGQGEGVF; clone_size: few; d_call: .; v_call: TRBV6-5; j_call: TRBJ2-1